The source of this T cell receptor (beta chain) is a study of T cell repertoires in cytomegalovirus infection. Whole-study context: Recently identified HLA-C-restricted and well-studied HLA-B-restricted CMV epitopes were used. Overall study findings and caveats: The cumulative frequency of public TCR beta families identified carriers of CMV plus the relevant HLA. CMV-specific HLA-C-restricted TCR beta clonotypes dominated the ex vivo response.

This clonotype has more than one count but fewer than ten. The antigen remains unidentified. TCRdb re-called the reads through MiXCR, storing one row per CDR3 protein. In the table there are some 310,000 distinct CDR3 sequences, approximately 25% of which are singletons. The CDR3 length is 14 residues. The V end was cut by 2 bases, the J end by 7 bases, with 14 bases between. Germline V gene sequence: CDR1 MNHEY, CDR2 SVGEGT. This TCR derives from a human donor in good health (CMV status not recorded). Some clones in this sample may be carry-over from other donors' samples. The chain joins TRBV6-2 or TRBV6-3 to TRBJ1-1, with D perhaps TRBD1 (6 bases). The sample in question was cultured PBMCs, obtained from culture after CMV antigen stimulation. The CDR3 coding sequence is TGTGCCAGCAGTTACGATCCTTCGACAGGTGAAGCTTTCTTT. Translating it yields CASSYDPSTGEAFF.